The 23 T cell receptor beta chains in this list originate from one sample, sequenced in a study of T cell responses to AZD1222 COVID-19 vaccine. Method: immunoSEQ multiplex PCR; TCRdb's copy keeps in-frame clones and lacks some. The sample consists of over 130,000 clones, approximately 90% of them appearing once. Sample: peripheral blood, taken 28 days after the second AZD1222 dose. These TCRs come from an adult who received the AZD1222 COVID-19 vaccine.

This rearrangement joins TRBV12-3 or TRBV12-4 to TRBJ1-2; possible D gene TRBD1, 5 bases. The length of the CDR3 is 13 residues. Trimming removed 3 bases from V and 3 bases from J, with 8 bases in between. CDR3 in DNA: TGTGCCAGCAGTTTCAGGGACCACTATGGCTACACCTTC. It encodes CASSFRDHYGYTF.

V usage is TRBV2 and J usage is TRBJ1-5; 8 nucleotides line up with TRBD1. This CDR3 is 15 amino acids long. From germline, CDR1 is SNHLY and CDR2 FYNNEI. With 6 bases clipped from V and 4 bases from J, the junction kept 8 bases outside the gene matches. The CDR3 bases are TGTGCCAGCAGCGGGACCAGGGGGCGAAATCAGCCCCAGCATTTT. This translates into CASSGTRGRNQPQHF.

CDR3 loop: CASIQEAGGGYTF. The CDR3 nucleotides read TGTGCCAGCATCCAGGAGGCAGGGGGTGGCTACACCTTC. This chain links TRBV6-5 with TRBJ1-2; 7 positions agree with TRBD1. Germline-derived CDR1 and CDR2 are MNHEY and SVGAGI. The junction had 9 bases not matched to a gene; V was cut back by 7 bases and J by 7 bases. This CDR3 is built from 13 residues.

The V gene is TRBV28, the J gene TRBJ2-7; TRBD1 agrees at 7 bases. V lost 10 bases to trimming and J lost 5 bases; unmatched junction nucleotides: 8. Germline V gene lookup returns CDR1 MDHEN and CDR2 SYDVKM. This CDR3 region has 12 residues. The CDR3 DNA reads TGTGCCACGTCGACAGGGTGGGACGAGCAGTACTTC. This sequence encodes CATSTGWDEQYF.

The genes are TRBV7-9 and TRBJ2-1, with a tentative D call TRBD2 (5 bases). The CDR3 has 13 residues. V gave up 5 bases and J gave up 8 bases, with 13 bases separating them. The germline V gene encodes CDR1 SEHNR and CDR2 FQNEAQ (reference sequence). The chain's CDR3 is CASSPLASHEQFF. As DNA, the CDR3 is TGTGCCAGCAGCCCCTTAGCTAGCCATGAGCAGTTCTTC.

In nucleotides, the CDR3 is TGTGCCAGCAGCCCGGGATCCGAAGCTTTCTTT. As protein: CASSPGSEAFF. The V and J genes are TRBV7-9 and TRBJ1-1; the D is unclear. This CDR3 is built from 11 residues. Trimming left V 5 bases short and J 8 bases short, with 9 bases between. Germline V gene sequence: CDR1 SEHNR, CDR2 FQNEAQ (reference sequence). Drawing the rest from reference TRBV7-9 and TRBJ1-1, the complete variable domain is DTGVSQNPRHKITKRGQNVTFRCDPISEHNRLYWYRQTLGQGPEFLTYFQNEAQLEKSRLLSDRFSAERPKGSFSTLEIQRTEQGDSAMYLCASSPGSEAFFGQGTRLTVV.

The chain links TRBV15 to TRBJ1-1; unclear D gene. V lost 4 bases and J lost 6, with 18 bases in between. The CDR3 sequence is 15 residues long. The germline CDR1 and CDR2 sequences are LNHNV and YYDKDF (reference sequence). The CDR3 reads CATSNPPGPAPEAFF. The CDR3 nucleotides are TGTGCCACCAGCAATCCCCCAGGCCCCGCGCCTGAAGCTTTCTTT.

V is TRBV6-2 or TRBV6-3 and J is TRBJ2-7; D not certain. Trimming took 2 bases from V and 5 from J, leaving 16 bases between them. The germline V gene encodes CDR1 MNHEY and CDR2 SVGEGT. There are 15 residues in the CDR3. CDR3 sequence reads: CASSYAPRDYNEQYF. For the CDR3, the DNA is TGTGCCAGCAGTTACGCGCCGAGAGATTACAACGAGCAGTACTTC.

The rearrangement uses TRBV24-1 and TRBJ2-1; D perhaps matches TRBD2 (6 bases). The CDR3 spans 13 residues. CDR1 is KGHDR, CDR2 SFDVKD, per germline. The ends were cut back, 7 bases at V and 8 bases at J, with 14 bases in the middle. The DNA for the CDR3 is TGTGCCACCAGCGGGGCCCGGGACTATGAGCAGTTCTTC. Translation gives CATSGARDYEQFF.

The rearrangement links TRBV10-2 to TRBJ1-5, with D unresolved. This CDR3 is built from 13 residues. Germline CDR1 and CDR2: WSHSY and SAAADI. V lost 7 bases and J lost 4, with 11 bases in between. The chain's CDR3 is CASTATENQPQHF. As DNA, the CDR3 is TGCGCCAGCACTGCGACTGAAAATCAGCCCCAGCATTTT.

This chain uses TRBV18 with TRBJ2-7; possibly TRBD2 for D (6 bases). Germline V lookup: CDR1 KGHSH, CDR2 LQKENI. The V gene lost 8 bases and the J gene lost 0 bases, with 11 bases spanning the gap. The CDR3 sequence is 13 residues long. The CDR3: CASHAGSSYEQYF. For the CDR3, the DNA is TGTGCCAGCCACGCCGGGAGCTCCTACGAGCAGTACTTC.

The chain carries TRBV6-1 and TRBJ2-3; 12 bases are shared with TRBD2. The length of the CDR3 is 16 residues. V lost 4 bases to trimming and J lost 4 bases; unmatched junction nucleotides: 6. The V gene's germline CDR1 is MNHNS and CDR2 SASEGT. In DNA form, the CDR3 reads TGTGCCAGCAGTGGCCGACTAGCGGGAGCTTCAGATACGCAGTATTTT. Its protein is CASSGRLAGASDTQYF.

The chain employs TRBV7-9 and TRBJ1-1; 9 bases are a match to TRBD1. J gave up 1 base and V 5 bases, and 5 bases lay outside the gene matches. The germline V gene has CDR1 SEHNR and CDR2 FQNEAQ (reference sequence). The CDR3 sequence is 15 residues long. The CDR3 DNA sequence: TGTGCCAGCAGCGCCCTGGGACAGGGGAACACTGAAGCTTTCTTT. Protein sequence: CASSALGQGNTEAFF.

This CDR3 is CASSSRSGFYEQYF. As DNA, the CDR3 is TGTGCCAGCAGCTCTCGTTCCGGGTTCTACGAGCAGTACTTC. V usage is TRBV9 and J usage is TRBJ2-7; no clear D gene. Germline V gives CDR1 SGDLS, CDR2 YYNGEE. The CDR3 runs to 14 residues. Trimming pared 4 bases from V and 3 bases from J, leaving 14 bases between.

The chain links TRBV2 to TRBJ2-4; 8 bases fit TRBD2. This CDR3 has 17 amino acids. Germline V gene sequence: CDR1 SNHLY, CDR2 FYNNEI. Trimming at V came to 6 bases and at J to 0 bases, leaving 10 bases not matched to a gene. This CDR3 is CASRGLVGILAKNIQYF. For the CDR3, the DNA is TGTGCCAGCAGGGGACTAGTCGGGATCCTAGCCAAAAACATTCAGTACTTC.

Written as DNA, the CDR3 is TGTGCCAGCAGTTACTTACCGGGACCCTCCGGCAATCAGCCCCAGCATTTT. It is translated as CASSYLPGPSGNQPQHF. The chain recombines TRBV6-2 or TRBV6-3 with TRBJ1-5, with a possible D match to TRBD1 (5 bases). The V end was cut by 1 base, the J end by 2 bases, with 15 bases between. This CDR3 is 17 amino acids long. The germline V gene has CDR1 MNHEY and CDR2 SVGEGT.

The CDR3 sequence is CASSPRGGQVETQYF. CDR3 sequence (DNA): TGTGCCAGCAGCCCTCGCGGCGGTCAGGTCGAGACCCAGTACTTC. The chain joins TRBV5-4 to TRBJ2-5; D gene ambiguous. The V end lost 4 bases, the J end lost 5 bases, and 18 bases lay between the germline ends. Germline CDR1 SGHNT, CDR2 YYREEE (reference sequence). CDR3 length equals 15 residues. The full variable domain, with the rest looked up from reference TRBV5-4 and TRBJ2-5, is ETGVTQSPTHLIKTRGQQVTLRCSSQSGHNTVSWYQQALGQGPQFIFQYYREEENGRGNFPPRFSGLQFPNYSSELNVNALELDDSALYLCASSPRGGQVETQYFGPGTRLLVL.

This clone was detected only once. The chain joins TRBV19 to TRBJ1-5, with D maybe TRBD1 (6 bases). The CDR3 contains 15 residues. Germline CDR1 reads LNHDA; CDR2 reads SQIVND (reference sequence). V lost 4 bases, J lost 2 bases, and 12 bases lay in between. The CDR3 bases are TGTGCCAGTAGTACCCAGGGGTTGGGCAATCAGCCCCAGCATTTT. It yields the protein CASSTQGLGNQPQHF.

The V call is TRBV5-5, the J call TRBJ2-4; 11 bases fit TRBD1. V gave up 4 bases and J gave up 1 base; unmatched junction bases: 7. This CDR3 contains 17 residues. CDR1 SGHKS and CDR2 YYEKEE come from the germline V gene (reference sequence). The CDR3 sequence: CASSHGQGAGAKNIQYF. The DNA for the CDR3 is TGTGCCAGCAGCCACGGACAGGGGGCCGGGGCCAAAAACATTCAGTACTTC.

This sequence joins TRBV10-3 and TRBJ2-7; the D gene is possibly TRBD1 (5 bases). V was trimmed by 2 bases and J by 6 bases, leaving 11 bases between them. The CDR3 loop spans 13 amino acids. Per germline, CDR1 ENHRY and CDR2 SYGVKD. The CDR3 region has the DNA TGTGCCATCAGTGAGGGTCCAAGGGGCGAGCAGTACTTC. Translated, it gives CAISEGPRGEQYF.

V and J are TRBV2 and TRBJ1-2; 7 positions match TRBD1. The CDR3 spans 15 residues. The V gene's germline CDR1 is SNHLY and CDR2 FYNNEI. V gave up 5 bases and J gave up 0 bases; unmatched junction bases: 6. The CDR3 region is CASSPRDRSNYGYTF. CDR3 nucleotide sequence: TGTGCCAGCAGTCCAAGGGACAGATCTAACTATGGCTACACCTTC.

The V and J genes are TRBV7-2 and TRBJ2-1, with 11 bases matching TRBD2. Losses at the gene ends were 7 bases for V and 10 bases for J; bases not matched to a gene: 12. Germline V gives CDR1 SGHTA, CDR2 FQGNSA. This CDR3 region has 15 residues. The CDR3 reads CASNPTSGVMGEQFF. In DNA form, the CDR3 reads TGTGCCAGCAACCCGACTAGCGGGGTCATGGGCGAGCAGTTCTTC. Full variable domain (remainder filled in from reference TRBV7-2 and TRBJ2-1): GAGVSQSPSNKVTEKGKDVELRCDPISGHTALYWYRQSLGQGLEFLIYFQGNSAPDKSGLPSDRFSAERTGGSVSTLTIQRTQQEDSAVYLCASNPTSGVMGEQFFGPGTRLTVL.

The J gene is TRBJ2-1, the V gene TRBV6-6, with 14 bases matching TRBD2. V gave up 7 bases and J gave up 0 bases; unmatched junction bases: 11. The germline V gene has CDR1 MNHNY and CDR2 SVGAGI (reference sequence). This CDR3 contains 19 residues. CDR3 in amino acids: CASTRLAGGLPSSYNEQFF. DNA of the CDR3: TGTGCCAGCACTCGACTAGCGGGAGGGCTCCCGAGCTCCTACAATGAGCAGTTCTTC.